These T cell receptor beta chains were read from a single sample in a study of blood T cell repertoires in COVID-19. Libraries were prepared by immunoSEQ multiplex PCR; TCRdb keeps only in-frame clonotypes and omits some of them. The profile shows fewer than 200,000 clones, 80% of them singletons. Sequencing was performed on peripheral blood. These receptors were collected from a man in his 70s with active or convalescent COVID-19. Both conserved end residues are part of each CDR3. D genes are given only for firm matches. The size entry is marked missing in some rows and otherwise reads once, few, many or a size class.

D	size	V	J	DNA	CDR3
NA	few	TRBV25-1	TRBJ1-3	TGTGCCAGCAGTGCCTATTCCTTCTCTGGAAACACCATATATTTT	CASSAYSFSGNTIYF
NA	once	TRBV5-6	TRBJ1-1	TGTGCCAGCAGCTTGTACACAGCTCTGAACACTGAAGCTTTCTTT	CASSLYTALNTEAFF
TRBD1	NA	TRBV19	TRBJ1-3	TGTGCCAGTAGAAGACAGGGTTCTGGAAACACCATATATTTT	CASRRQGSGNTIYF
NA	NA	TRBV30	TRBJ2-3	TGTGCCTGGAAGGGCGGGAACACGGGATTTGAAAGGACAGATACGCAGTATTTT	CAWKGGNTGFERTDTQYF
NA	NA	TRBV2	TRBJ1-1	TGTGCCAGCAGTGAAGGGGGAGGAAGAAAGAACACTGAAGCTTTCTTT	CASSEGGGRKNTEAFF
NA	NA	TRBV6-6	TRBJ1-1	TGTGCCAGCAGTGGGGCTTGGCAGAACACTGAAGCTTTCTTT	CASSGAWQNTEAFF
TRBD2	NA	TRBV11-2	TRBJ2-3	TGTGCCAGCAGCTTAACGACTAGCGGGACCACTAGCACAGATACGCAGTATTTT	CASSLTTSGTTSTDTQYF
TRBD1	NA	TRBV3-1/TRBV3-2	TRBJ2-7	TGTGCCAGCAGCCAAGAACCCTCCAGGACAGGGTCTGGCGAGCAGTACTTC	CASSQEPSRTGSGEQYF
NA	NA	TRBV5-4	TRBJ2-2	TGTGCCAGCAGCTTAGACAGTCACGGCACCGGGGAGCTGTTTTTT	CASSLDSHGTGELFF
NA	NA	TRBV7-2	TRBJ2-1	TGTGCCAGCGGCCCTAGGTGGGGAGGAGAGGGTGAGCAGTTCTTC	CASGPRWGGEGEQFF
TRBD2	NA	TRBV3-1/TRBV3-2	TRBJ2-5	TGTGCCAGCAGCCAAGGGGCTAGCGGGCAAGAGACCCAGTACTTC	CASSQGASGQETQYF
TRBD2	once	TRBV19	TRBJ2-7	TGTCCTCCCCCCGGGAGGGCGTCCTACGAGCAGTACTTC	CPPPGRASYEQYF
NA	NA	TRBV5-1	TRBJ1-2	TGCGCCAGCAGCTTGCCAGGGAACTATGGCTACACCTTC	CASSLPGNYGYTF
NA	NA	TRBV14	TRBJ1-1	TGTGCCAGCAGCCAGTTCGGGTCTCTCGGAAACACTGAAGCTTTCTTT	CASSQFGSLGNTEAFF
NA	NA	TRBV7-9	TRBJ1-6	TGTGCCAGCAGCTCCAGCCAACAGGGCGTCAGTTCACCCCTCCACTTT	CASSSSQQGVSSPLHF
NA	NA	TRBV2	TRBJ1-5	TGTGCCAGCAGTGACAGGGGTTGGGGGAATCAGCCCCAGCATTTT	CASSDRGWGNQPQHF
NA	NA	TRBV6-4	TRBJ1-2	TGTGCCAGCAGTGTAACTCCAGGGTCTAACTATGGCTACACCTTC	CASSVTPGSNYGYTF
TRBD1	once	TRBV10-3	TRBJ1-1	TGTGCCACCCAGACAGGGTTGGACACTGAAGCTTTCTTT	CATQTGLDTEAFF
NA	NA	TRBV7-3	TRBJ1-3	TGTGCCAGCAGCCCACAGGGAGATGGAAACACCATATATTTT	CASSPQGDGNTIYF
TRBD2	once	TRBV4-3	TRBJ2-1	TGCGCCAGCAGCCAAGATCACGGGGGGTTAACCTACAATGAGCAGTTCTTC	CASSQDHGGLTYNEQFF
NA	NA	TRBV3-1/TRBV3-2	TRBJ2-3	TGTGCCAGCAGCCACAATTCAAACACAGATACGCAGTATTTT	CASSHNSNTDTQYF
NA	NA	TRBV4-2	TRBJ1-5	TGTGCCAGCAGCCCCTTAACAGGGAGCAATCAGCCCCAGCATTTT	CASSPLTGSNQPQHF
TRBD2	NA	TRBV18	TRBJ2-1	TGTGCCAGCTCACCATTCGGCGGGGGGGAGGTTGAGCAGTTCTTC	CASSPFGGGEVEQFF
NA	NA	TRBV29-1	TRBJ2-4	TGCAGCGTTCTATCATTAGGGACCAAAACAGGGATTCGCAAAAACATTCAGTACTTC	CSVLSLGTKTGIRKNIQYF
TRBD1	NA	TRBV30	TRBJ1-4	TGTGCCTGGGACAGGGGAGACGAAAAACTGTTTTTT	CAWDRGDEKLFF
NA	NA	TRBV19	TRBJ1-4	TGTGCCAGTAGTCGAGGAGCGGGGAATGAAAAACTGTTTTTT	CASSRGAGNEKLFF
NA	many	TRBV6-5	TRBJ1-2	TGTGCCAGCACCAACGCCGGGACTCCCTATGGCTACACCTTC	CASTNAGTPYGYTF
TRBD2	NA	TRBV24-1	TRBJ2-3	TGTGCCACCAGTGATCCAGCGGGGCCGGCAGATACGCAGTATTTT	CATSDPAGPADTQYF
NA	NA	TRBV5-4	TRBJ2-5	TGTGCCAGCAGCCGGGACGGGGGGCGGACCCAGTACTTC	CASSRDGGRTQYF
TRBD1	once	TRBV5-1	TRBJ1-1	TGCGCCAGCAGCGCTGCGTGGCAGGGGGGGACAGGGAGGACAGCTTTCTTT	CASSAAWQGGTGRTAFF
TRBD1	once	TRBV29-1	TRBJ2-7	TGCAGCGTTGTTGGGACAGCCACCTCCTACGAGCAGTACTTC	CSVVGTATSYEQYF
NA	NA	TRBV5-1	TRBJ1-1	TGCGCCAGCAGCCCCTCGACGGGTGGGAACACTGAAGCTTTCTTT	CASSPSTGGNTEAFF
NA	NA	TRBV7-6	TRBJ1-3	TGTGCCAGCAGCCCCTTCCCTGGAAACACCATATATTTT	CASSPFPGNTIYF
NA	NA	TRBV2	TRBJ2-7	TGTGCCAGCAGTGAAGCAGGAAGCGCAAGCTCCTACGAGCAGTACTTC	CASSEAGSASSYEQYF
TRBD2	NA	TRBV14	TRBJ2-5	TGTGCCAGCAGTCTTGGACTAGCGGGAAAGACCCAGTACTTC	CASSLGLAGKTQYF
TRBD2	NA	TRBV19	TRBJ2-7	TGTGCCAGTTCTGTGACTAGCGGGACGGAGCAGTACTTC	CASSVTSGTEQYF
NA	NA	TRBV4-3	TRBJ2-4	TGCGCCAGCAGCCAAGATTATACTTCACAGGGAAACATTCAGTACTTC	CASSQDYTSQGNIQYF
NA	NA	TRBV9	TRBJ2-1	TGTGCCAGCAGTACAACCTACAATGAGCAGTTCTTC	CASSTTYNEQFF
NA	NA	TRBV5-1	TRBJ1-5	TGCGCCAGCAGCTTGGGGGAGGTGGGTCAGCCCCAGCATTTT	CASSLGEVGQPQHF